This TCR beta chain was found in a study of long-term antiretroviral therapy in people with HIV. Survey level was the resolution at which the v3.0 immunoSEQ assay ran. Profiled with immunoSEQ multiplex PCR; TCRdb holds only in-frame clones, not every one. Altogether more than 6,000 clones are present, around four fifths being singletons, with the ten largest covering 15%. Germline V CDR1 and CDR2: KGHSH, LQKENI. The V and J ends lost 1 base and 6 bases, in that order; junction bases with no gene match: 6. The CDR3 is 15 residues long. This receptor was taken from a man in his forties or fifties with HIV. Here the sequenced sample was unsorted PBMCs, taken 0.5 years before starting antiretroviral therapy. This chain joins TRBV18 and TRBJ2-7; 10 nucleotides align to TRBD1. DNA for the CDR3: TGTGCCAGCTCACCACTAGGGACAGGGGTTCTCGAGCAGTACTTC. Its protein is CASSPLGTGVLEQYF.